These 10 T cell receptor beta chains came from one sample sequenced in a study of T cells in Graves' hyperthyroidism and ophthalmopathy. RNA transcripts gave rise to amplified TCR beta CDR3 regions. In the first-round RT-PCR of the TCR CDR3, the HTBI primer set was used. MiXCR was run by TCRdb on the multiplex PCR reads, yielding one entry per CDR3 protein. The profile shows 400,000 to 600,000 distinct CDR3 sequences, about 20% of them singletons. Source material: blood. These receptors all stem from a man between 18 and 35 years old with Graves' hyperthyroidism.

This clonotype occurred many times. This rearrangement joins TRBV19 to TRBJ1-1, with 9 bases aligning to TRBD1. The CDR3 has 14 residues. The V gene's germline CDR1 is LNHDA and CDR2 SQIVND (reference sequence). Trimming took 5 bases from V and 1 from J; bases not matched to a gene: 2. The CDR3 here is CASSWTGANTEAFF. Here the CDR3 DNA reads TGTGCCAGTAGTTGGACAGGGGCGAACACTGAAGCTTTCTTT.

This clonotype was picked up many times. The rearrangement joins TRBV12-3 or TRBV12-4 to TRBJ1-5, with D tentatively TRBD1 (5 bases). The ends were cut back, 6 bases at V and 1 base at J, with 13 bases in the middle. CDR3 size: 15 residues. The chain's CDR3 is CASSREGASNQPQHF. CDR3 nucleotide sequence: TGTGCCAGCAGCCGGGAAGGGGCAAGCAATCAGCCCCAGCATTTT.

The genes are TRBV7-2 and TRBJ2-7; 7 nucleotides line up with TRBD1. The CDR3 consists of 14 residues. Germline V CDR1 and CDR2: SGHTA, FQGNSA. V lost 4 bases and J lost 0; bases outside the gene matches: 3. The CDR3 region is CASSSTGISYEQYF. CDR3 sequence (DNA): TGTGCCAGCAGCTCGACAGGGATCTCCTACGAGCAGTACTTC.

The genes are TRBV2 and TRBJ1-1; D is ambiguous. There are 14 residues in the CDR3. Germline loops: CDR1 SNHLY, CDR2 FYNNEI. Trimming stripped 0 bases from V and 3 bases from J, with 8 bases between. The CDR3 spells CASSEARTHTEAFF. CDR3 sequence (DNA): TGTGCCAGCAGTGAAGCGCGGACGCACACTGAAGCTTTCTTT.

This clonotype appeared many times. The V and J genes are TRBV4-1 and TRBJ2-5; possibly TRBD1 or TRBD2 for D (5 bases each). CDR3 length: 18 amino acids. CDR1 and CDR2 (germline): MGHRA, YSYEKL. Trimming pared 0 bases from V and 2 bases from J, leaving 19 bases between. CDR3: CASSQDFRPRWGQETQYF. The CDR3 coding sequence is TGCGCCAGCAGCCAAGATTTCCGGCCCCGGTGGGGGCAAGAGACCCAGTACTTC.

This clonotype was observed many times. The chain uses TRBV12-3 or TRBV12-4 and TRBJ2-7; 7 bases line up with TRBD1. The CDR3 is 15 amino acids. The trim removed 5 bases at V and 2 bases at J, leaving 9 bases unmatched. This chain's CDR3 is CASSARTGFAYEQYF. In DNA, the CDR3 is TGTGCCAGCAGTGCGCGGACAGGATTTGCCTACGAGCAGTACTTC.

Only a few counts were recorded for this clonotype. V gene TRBV6-5 combines with J gene TRBJ2-7; D is unclear. With 2 bases removed from V and 0 bases from J, the gap between germline ends came to 8 bases. CDR1 and CDR2 from the germline V gene are MNHEY and SVGAGI. The CDR3 is 14 residues long. CDR3 coding DNA: TGTGCCAGCAGTTACCTCTCGTCCTCCTACGAGCAGTACTTC. It yields the protein CASSYLSSSYEQYF.

This clonotype showed up many times. The genes are TRBV9 and TRBJ2-7, with D uncertain. CDR3 size: 16 residues. Germline values: CDR1 SGDLS, CDR2 YYNGEE. Trimming took 0 bases from V and 6 from J, leaving 19 bases between them. CDR3 in DNA: TGTGCCAGCAGCGTAGAGCCCTCGGCAGCCCCCCTCGAGCAGTACTTC. This encodes CASSVEPSAAPLEQYF.

V and J are TRBV5-1 and TRBJ2-7; the D is unclear. The CDR3 loop spans 15 amino acids. V lost 0 bases and J lost 6, with 16 bases in between. Germline lookup yields CDR1 SGHRS and CDR2 YFSETQ. CDR3 bases: TGCGCCAGCAGCTTGGCCCAGGTCGGGTTCGGCGAGCAGTACTTC. Translated: CASSLAQVGFGEQYF. Full variable domain (missing parts from reference TRBV5-1 and TRBJ2-7): KAGVTQTPRYLIKTRGQQVTLSCSPISGHRSVSWYQQTPGQGLQFLFEYFSETQRNKGNFPGRFSGRQFSNSRSEMNVSTLELGDSALYLCASSLAQVGFGEQYFGPGTRLTVT.

This clonotype was seen only a few times. The chain links TRBV6-5 to TRBJ2-2; D might be TRBD2 (5 bases). V was shortened by 2 bases and J by 0 bases, with 10 bases between the two germline ends. The CDR3 has 16 residues. CDR1 MNHEY and CDR2 SVGAGI come from the germline V gene. The CDR3 DNA reads as TGTGCCAGCAGTTACCCCCGGGGTTCGAACACCGGGGAGCTGTTTTTT. As protein: CASSYPRGSNTGELFF.